This T cell receptor (beta chain) originates from a study of long-term antiretroviral therapy in people with HIV (dated by TCRdb to between 2021 and 2024). With regard to the full study: The earliest samples were collected about a decade before the 2015 WHO recommendation for immediate ART, when ART was typically delayed until CD4 counts fell. About 35% of the 30 participants with HIV were female. From some 30 adults with confirmed HIV infection, the cohort provided some 200 cryopreserved PBMC samples, gathered serially across a mean of roughly 6 years (range 1-12). A retrospective serial study tested whether ART initiation and durable HIV suppression were associated with changes in peripheral blood TRB repertoire composition and diversity. No cross-contamination during QIAcube processing was shown when test extractions of a monoclonal T-cell line were performed alongside over 25 polyclonal samples. Results and caveats for the whole study, not just this receptor: No data were available on ART adherence, viral resistance or therapy changes, limiting inferences about post-ART repertoire changes. The samples span the years 2004 to 2017, and the ART regimens used may be less effective than current regimens. Owing to limited PBMC availability, only the TCR beta chain was sequenced, without alpha chain pairing. Expanded TRB clones identified before ART initiation dominated the repertoire across all time points, though the dominance fluctuated and decreased in many PLHIV after ART. ART initiation was associated with a significant increase in TRB diversity, but diversity stayed significantly below transplant donor controls even after long-term ART. Because pre-ART samples had limited cell numbers, profiling was done on unsorted PBMC rather than on sorted CD4+ and CD8+ T cells. Narrower CDR3 length ranges were observed in HIV repertoires than in controls, and an antigen-experienced repertoire with only a slight naive shift after ART was suggested by the network structure.

The CDR3 measures 12 amino acids from cysteine to phenylalanine. The kept DNA is CDR3 alone, 36 bases in frame from the first base. Taken from the germline V gene, the CDR1 and CDR2 loops are SGHRS and YFSETQ. V lost 4 bases and J lost 1 base; the stretch between them is 5 bases long. This clone was recorded a few times. What this receptor recognizes is not known. There are no base qualities to consult, and no much larger clone falls within one base. To be included, a participant needed at least one PBMC sample from before ART initiation plus at least two post-ART samples. Every participant with HIV received treatment in the United States of America. Cryopreserved samples of about 0.9-11 million PBMC were thawed and washed before DNA extraction. At the time of the earliest PBMC sample for each participant with HIV, ages ranged from about 20 to 54 years. Each participant contributed PBMC samples from 1-4 timepoints before ART initiation and 2-8 timepoints after ART initiation, with a median of 7 samples. For every participant, serial HIV viral load, CD4+ T-cell count, ART history and demographic data were obtained. Genomic DNA was extracted from unsorted PBMC with a Qiagen kit on a QIAcube, processed in batches of 12 samples.

Sequencing of the TRB variable region was done with the immunoSEQ hsTCRB v3.0 assay at survey level resolution. TRB sequencing targeted a depth of 40,000-50,000 T-cell genomes per sample. TRB libraries were pooled and sequenced on an Illumina MiSeq using a v3 150-cycle kit. Concerning the study's data processing: Repertoire analysis ran in R within a reproducible Nextflow workflow covering QC, data transformation and analysis. Custom analyses were implemented in LymphoSeq2, an R package for AIRR-Seq data exploration. A few samples yielding fewer than 5000 total TRB sequences were excluded, leaving more than 150 analyzed HIV repertoires. Among the approximately 190 HIV repertoires that were kept, 59 were collected before ART initiation and 120 to 140 were collected after ART initiation. Repertoires were downsampled to 5000 TRB nucleotide sequences, and summary statistics were averaged over 100 downsampling iterations. The analysis kept only TRB sequences whose CDR3 regions were at least seven amino acids long. Diversity was assessed using a clonality score derived from Shannon entropy and using the Gini coefficient. In the repertoire networks, any two of the top 5000 CDR3 amino acid sequences were linked whenever the two sequences differed by an edit distance of one. For TRB CDR3 amino acid sequences, GLIPH2 was used to predict antigen specificity groups and MHC restriction. Known CMV, EBV, HIV or tissue antigen associations were flagged by matching CDR3 amino acid sequences against VDJdb and McPAS-TCR. Pre-ART, post-ART and control groups were compared with Wilcoxon signed-rank tests and Holm-Bonferroni correction. TCRdb's version of the immuneACCESS table is confined to in-frame rearrangements and falls short of the full clone set. An unresolved V gene accounts for under half of the shortfall where checked; the remainder is of unknown origin. Clone size and the V and J calls come from that table; the DNA yielded D and trimming. The sample table records about 25,000 clones; around 82% of these occur just once. The top ten clones comprise under 6% of the sample.

Sequenced here: unsorted PBMCs, sampled 3 years after starting antiretroviral therapy. Recombination linked TRBV5-1 to TRBJ1-1; no D gene call is confident. This TCR derives from a man younger than 35 with HIV. The CDR3 loop reads CASSPTNTEAFF. Here is the DNA: TGCGCCAGCAGCCCTACGAACACTGAAGCTTTCTTT.